This T cell receptor (beta chain) was retrieved from a study of vaccination and CD4 T cells after COVID-19. Study-level background: The control cultures got either a CEFX pool, an HIV-1 Nef pool, or no peptide at all.

Treatment described: roughly nine-day PBMC culture with coronavirus spike peptide pools or control peptides (ViraFEST assay). It was before the COVID-19 pandemic (2011-2018) that the unexposed donor's CD4+ T cells were collected. V gave up 5 bases and J gave up 14 bases; unmatched junction bases: 6. Germline lookup yields CDR1 GTSNPN and CDR2 SVGIG (reference sequence). The CDR3 is 11 residues long. Oncomine TCR Beta short-read sequencing was applied to DNA from cultured CD4+ T cells. Using its own MiXCR run on the PCR reads, TCRdb lists one record per CDR3 protein. The sample records approximately 5,000 distinct CDR3 sequences, less than 35% being singletons. A word on this clonotype: What it binds is not known.

The rearrangement links TRBV30 to TRBJ2-3; 11 nucleotides match TRBD2. The material sequenced was CD4+ T cells from blood, cultured in vitro. The clonotype comes from a human donor in good health. The CDR3 DNA sequence: TGTGCCTGGGGATTAGCGGGGGGGTCGTATTTT. Protein: CAWGLAGGSYF.